The T cell receptor (beta chain) under discussion was sequenced for a study of blood T cell repertoires in COVID-19. Study as a whole: Researchers got acute and convalescent COVID-19 samples from the United States, Italy and Spain. T cells, B-cell-depleted T cells, or PBMCs supplied cDNA or gDNA.

Original methodology: Amplification from reference gene primers served as the basis for estimated nucleated cell counts. The repertoire was sequenced with immunoSEQ multiplex PCR; TCRdb's copy has only in-frame clones and lacks some. V, J and clone size are those of that table, while D and trimming were read from the DNA. The sample carries under 200,000 clones, roughly 90% recorded once. V shed 3 bases and J 6 bases; nucleotides not matched to a gene: 5. The CDR3 runs 14 residues. Germline CDR1 MNHNS, CDR2 SASEGT. The sequence was collected from a man aged 50 or older with acute or convalescent COVID-19. The sequenced material came from peripheral blood. The chain combines TRBV6-1 with TRBJ2-7, with 10 bases matching TRBD1. DNA of the CDR3: TGTGCCAGCAGTGATACGGGACAGGGGCGCGAGCAGTACTTC. This sequence encodes CASSDTGQGREQYF.